The T cell receptor (beta chain) under discussion was sequenced for a study of blood T cell repertoires in COVID-19. Study details: Acute-phase and convalescent COVID-19 samples originated in the United States, Italy and Spain. PBMCs, B-cell-depleted T cells, or T cells were the source of the cDNA or gDNA that made up the material.

J lost 6 bases, V lost 0 bases, and 0 bases had no gene match. In germline, CDR1 is MRHNA, CDR2 SNTAGT. CDR3 length: 15 residues. In the original workflow: Nucleated cell number was recorded as an estimate derived from reference gene primer amplification. The method was immunoSEQ multiplex PCR; TCRdb's version includes in-frame clones alone and lacks a portion of them. D and trimming were read from the DNA, whereas the V and J calls and clone size are those reported in that table. The sample carries some 68,000 clones, over 75% recorded once. This clonotype originated in a man aged 45-65 years with acute or convalescent COVID-19. J is TRBJ2-1 and V is TRBV6-4; 12 bases line up with TRBD2. The sample was peripheral blood. This CDR3 is CASSDSTSGSNEQFF. In DNA, the CDR3 is TGTGCCAGCAGTGACTCGACTAGCGGGAGCAATGAGCAGTTCTTC.